A selection of T cell receptor beta chains follows, all from one sample in a study of T cell repertoires in cytomegalovirus infection. TCRdb re-called the reads through MiXCR, storing one row per CDR3 protein. The sample has over 50,000 distinct CDR3 sequences, roughly 21% seen once; the top ten hold over 60%. These receptors have no known antigen. The sample was CD8+ T cells from cultured PBMCs, taken from culture after CMV antigen stimulation. The receptors originated from a human donor in good health (CMV status not recorded). Some clones in this sample may be carry-over from other donors' samples. The CDR3 runs from the conserved cysteine through the conserved F or W. A D gene is named only where the DNA matches it firmly. Some rows mark clone size as missing; the rest say once, few, many or name a class of expanded clone.

size	V	J	D	DNA	CDR3
few	TRBV7-8	TRBJ1-6	-	TGTGCCAGCAGCTTAGCGGGCGGTGGCTCCCGAGGGTCCTATAATTCACCCCTCCACTTT	CASSLAGGGSRGSYNSPLHF
many	TRBV4-3	TRBJ1-4	-	TGCGCCAGCAGCCAAGATTCTATGAGTGGTCAGGGAATGACTAGGTCAACTAATGAAAAACTGTTTTTT	CASSQDSMSGQGMTRSTNEKLFF
few	TRBV29-1	TRBJ1-1	-	TGCAGCGTTGAAGCGAGGAGAGGGGCGGACACTGAAGCTTTCTTT	CSVEARRGADTEAFF
many	TRBV27	TRBJ1-3	-	TGTGCCAGCAGCCACGGGTTAACTGGAAACACCATATATTTT	CASSHGLTGNTIYF
few	TRBV7-2	TRBJ1-5	-	TGTGCCAGCAGCCCTCCAGGGATGCGGCAGCCCCAGCATTTT	CASSPPGMRQPQHF
-	TRBV27	TRBJ1-2	-	TGTGCCAGCAGAGACACAGGGTTAGATGGCTACACCTTC	CASRDTGLDGYTF
-	TRBV9	TRBJ2-5	-	TGTGCCAGCAGCGTAACGGGACGGCCTCAAGAGACCCAGTACTTC	CASSVTGRPQETQYF
few	TRBV11-2	TRBJ1-1	-	TGTGCCAGCAGCAACTCCTTTGAAGCTTTCTTT	CASSNSFEAFF
few	TRBV10-3	TRBJ1-1	-	TGTGCCATCAGTGAGTCGGAGGACACTGAAGCTTTCTTT	CAISESEDTEAFF
few	TRBV7-2	TRBJ1-5	-	TGTGCCAGCAGCCCGACAGGTTACAATCAGCCCCAGCATTTT	CASSPTGYNQPQHF
-	TRBV6-5	TRBJ2-7	-	TGTGCCAGCAGTACCCGAGGGGGTACCTACGAGCAGTACTTC	CASSTRGGTYEQYF
-	TRBV7-2	TRBJ1-1	-	TGTGCCAGCAGCTTTGTCCGGGGCCCGAACACTGAAGCTTTCTTT	CASSFVRGPNTEAFF
-	TRBV5-1	TRBJ1-1	TRBD1	TGCGCCAGCAGCTTGGGGCTACAGGGGACGAACACTGAAGCTTTCTTT	CASSLGLQGTNTEAFF
few	TRBV27	TRBJ1-2	-	TGTGCCAGCAGTCGGACAGCTTTCTATGGCTACACCTTC	CASSRTAFYGYTF
few	TRBV9	TRBJ2-7	-	TGTGCCAGCAGCGTAGGGCAGGCCAACTACGAGCAGTACTTC	CASSVGQANYEQYF
-	TRBV7-2	TRBJ2-3	-	TGTGCCAGCAGCTTAACGGTTCGGGATACTAGCACAGATACGCAGTATTTT	CASSLTVRDTSTDTQYF
-	TRBV11-2	TRBJ2-3	-	TGTGCCAGCAGCCTGCGGACACTGTATTTT	CASSLRTLYF
once	TRBV20-1	TRBJ1-4	-	TGCAGTGCTAGGGCAGGAATCAGCGGGGAGTTTTTT	CSARAGISGEFF
-	TRBV15	TRBJ1-1	TRBD1	TGTGCCACCACCTACGACAGGGCCACTGAAGCTTTCTTT	CATTYDRATEAFF
-	TRBV7-9	TRBJ2-1	TRBD2	TGTGCCAGCAGGGGACTAGCGGGGGACTACAATGAGCAGTTCTTC	CASRGLAGDYNEQFF
-	TRBV19	TRBJ1-5	-	TGTGCCAGTAGGAGGGATGTGAGCAATCAGCCCCAGCATTTT	CASRRDVSNQPQHF
few	TRBV7-9	TRBJ1-4	-	TGTGCCAGCAGCCCCCCCTTTGCGGGGGACGAAGAAAAACTGTTTTTT	CASSPPFAGDEEKLFF
few	TRBV12-3/TRBV12-4	TRBJ1-4	-	TGTGCCAGCAGTGATGGGGCGCAGGGAAGTGAAAAACTGTTTTTT	CASSDGAQGSEKLFF
-	TRBV7-2	TRBJ1-5	TRBD1	TGTGCCAGCAGCATTGACAGGGCGTATAGCAATCAGCCCCAGCATTTT	CASSIDRAYSNQPQHF
-	TRBV7-2	TRBJ2-2	-	TGTGCCAGCAGCCCTGGTTTGTCAGACACGAACACCGGGGAGCTGTTTTTT	CASSPGLSDTNTGELFF
-	TRBV7-6	TRBJ1-2	-	TGTGCCAGCAGCCGCCCCCCGGGGGCGCGATCCTATGGCTACACCTTC	CASSRPPGARSYGYTF
-	TRBV7-2	TRBJ1-2	TRBD1	TGTGCCAGCAGCTGGACGACAGGGGGCGGGGGCTACACCTTC	CASSWTTGGGGYTF
few	TRBV11-1	TRBJ2-7	TRBD1	TGTGCCAGCAGCTTATCCTCGATATCGACAGGGCATCTCGAGATCTACGAGCAGTACTTC	CASSLSSISTGHLEIYEQYF
many	TRBV7-2	TRBJ2-5	-	TGTGCCAGCAGCTTAACGATCGGCCCAATAATTGAGACCCAGTACTTC	CASSLTIGPIIETQYF
few	TRBV4-1	TRBJ1-5	-	TGCGCCAGCAGCCAAGACAGGGCGGGCAATCAGCCCCAGCATTTT	CASSQDRAGNQPQHF
few	TRBV6-2/TRBV6-3	TRBJ2-7	TRBD1	TGTGCCACCGTGAGGGACAGATGGCCCTACGAGCAGTACTTC	CATVRDRWPYEQYF
-	TRBV6-1	TRBJ2-7	-	TGTGCCAGCAGCGCACAAACTTCCCCAGGGAGCTCCTACGAGCAGTACTTC	CASSAQTSPGSSYEQYF
many	TRBV7-9	TRBJ2-7	TRBD1	TGTGCCAGCAGCTTCCGGACAGGGGTGTCCTACGAGCAGTACTTC	CASSFRTGVSYEQYF
-	TRBV7-2	TRBJ2-7	-	TGTGCCAGCAGCAGATCAGGAACCAGCTCCTACGAGCAGTACTTC	CASSRSGTSSYEQYF
few	TRBV7-9	TRBJ2-7	-	TGTGCCAGCAGCTTATACTACGAGCAGTACTTC	CASSLYYEQYF
once	TRBV4-1	TRBJ1-2	-	TGCGCCAGCAGCCAAACCGCGCAGCCTGGCTACACCTTC	CASSQTAQPGYTF
few	TRBV7-8	TRBJ1-5	TRBD1	TGTGCCAGCAGCCCATTACCGACAGGGGAGATCAATCAGCCCCAGCATTTT	CASSPLPTGEINQPQHF
-	TRBV6-2/TRBV6-3	TRBJ2-7	-	TGTGCCAGCAGTCCACTCCGGGTCTACGAGCAGTACTTC	CASSPLRVYEQYF
-	TRBV20-1	TRBJ2-5	-	TGCAGTGCTCCCGGGGGAGGCAGAACGGGGACCCAGTACTTC	CSAPGGGRTGTQYF
few	TRBV20-1	TRBJ1-6	-	TGCAGTGCTAGAGCTTCAGCCTTCCCTTATAATTCACCCCTCCACTTT	CSARASAFPYNSPLHF
few	TRBV6-2/TRBV6-3	TRBJ2-3	-	TGTGCCAGCAGTTACTCCGGGACTGTCACAGATACGCAGTATTTT	CASSYSGTVTDTQYF
-	TRBV6-1	TRBJ1-6	-	TGTGCCGGCGACTCGGGATTGTCCAGGTCACCCCTCCACTTT	CAGDSGLSRSPLHF
-	TRBV7-2	TRBJ1-1	-	TGTGCCAGCAGTTTACAGGGTGGGGGCACTGAAGCTTTCTTT	CASSLQGGGTEAFF
few	TRBV19	TRBJ1-1	-	TGTGCCAGTAGTATAGAGATAGTTCTCATGAACACTGAAGCTTTCTTT	CASSIEIVLMNTEAFF
-	TRBV20-1	TRBJ2-2	-	TGCAGTGCTCCAATAGAAGACAGGCTAAGCACCGGGGAGCTGTTTTTT	CSAPIEDRLSTGELFF
-	TRBV12-5	TRBJ1-6	TRBD1	TGTGCTAGTGGTTTTTCCGGACAGGCCGGCTCCTATAATTCACCCCTCCACTTT	CASGFSGQAGSYNSPLHF